A single sample gave rise to the 20 T cell receptor beta chains below, sequenced in a study of T cell responses to AZD1222 COVID-19 vaccine. Method: immunoSEQ multiplex PCR; TCRdb's copy keeps in-frame clones and lacks some. Among approximately 140,000 clones listed, about 93% were seen once. The starting material was peripheral blood, obtained 28 days after the second AZD1222 dose. The receptors shown here come from an adult who received the AZD1222 COVID-19 vaccine.

The rearrangement links TRBV20-1 to TRBJ1-2; weak D call: TRBD1 (5 bases). With 3 bases removed from V and 4 bases from J, the gap between germline ends came to 12 bases. CDR1 is DFQATT, CDR2 SNEGSKA, per germline (reference sequence). This CDR3 spans 13 amino acids. Written as DNA, the CDR3 is TGCAGTGCTAGTGTCCCGCAGGGCTATGGCTACACCTTC. Translation gives CSASVPQGYGYTF.

The chain couples TRBV15 to TRBJ2-1; 13 positions agree with TRBD2. V lost 2 bases and J lost 6; bases outside the gene matches: 19. This CDR3 is built from 21 residues. Per the germline V gene, CDR1 is LNHNV and CDR2 is YYDKDF (reference sequence). Here the CDR3 DNA reads TGTGCCACCAGCAGACCCACTGACTTTAAGACTAGCGGGAGGCCGGCCAATGAGCAGTTCTTC. This codes for CATSRPTDFKTSGRPANEQFF. Full variable domain (outside the CDR3, taken from reference TRBV15 and TRBJ2-1): DAMVIQNPRYQVTQFGKPVTLSCSQTLNHNVMYWYQQKSSQAPKLLFHYYDKDFNNEADTPDNFQSRRPNTSFCFLDIRSPGLGDTAMYLCATSRPTDFKTSGRPANEQFFGPGTRLTVL.

The J gene is TRBJ2-1, the V gene TRBV5-1; D is possibly TRBD2 (5 bases). The V and J ends lost 4 bases and 1 base respectively, with 12 bases between them. Germline V gene data show CDR1 as SGHRS and CDR2 as YFSETQ. CDR3 length equals 15 residues. The CDR3 reads CASSISAESYNEQFF. CDR3 nucleotides: TGCGCCAGCAGCATTTCAGCGGAATCCTACAATGAGCAGTTCTTC.

This clone was seen a handful of times. This chain links TRBV27 with TRBJ1-4; D possibly corresponds to TRBD1 (6 bases). Germline CDR1 reads MNHEY; CDR2 reads SMNVEV (reference sequence). V lost 6 bases, J lost 16 bases, and 18 bases lay in between. This CDR3 is 12 amino acids long. The CDR3: CASRDAQGTRFF. CDR3 coding DNA: TGTGCCAGCAGAGACGCACAGGGAACGAGGTTTTTT. Variable domain in full (rest from reference TRBV27 and TRBJ1-4): EAQVTQNPRYLITVTGKKLTVTCSQNMNHEYMSWYRQDPGLGLRQIYYSMNVEVTDKGDVPEGYKVSRKEKRNFPLILESPSPNQTSLYFCASRDAQGTRFFGSGTQLSVL.

The chain has TRBV4-1 and TRBJ2-1; D is unclear. Germline CDR1 is MGHRA and CDR2 is YSYEKL. CDR3 length: 16 residues. Trimming pared 1 base from V and 1 base from J, leaving 11 bases between. The CDR3 bases are TGCGCCAGCAGCCAAGTCTCCACCCTATCCTACAATGAGCAGTTCTTC. This translates into CASSQVSTLSYNEQFF.

The chain has TRBV29-1 and TRBJ2-1, with D uncertain. The CDR3 has 12 residues. Germline V gene lookup returns CDR1 SQVTM and CDR2 ANQGSEA. V was shortened by 7 bases and J by 3 bases, with 10 bases between the two germline ends. CDR3 region: CSGCRVYNEQFF. The CDR3 DNA follows: TGCAGCGGGTGCCGCGTCTACAATGAGCAGTTCTTC.

The rearrangement uses TRBV5-1 and TRBJ2-1, with TRBD1 matching over 12 bases. The germline CDR1 and CDR2 sequences are SGHRS and YFSETQ. Trimming took 0 bases from V and 6 from J; bases not matched to a gene: 4. The CDR3 sequence is 16 residues long. The CDR3 nucleotides read TGCGCCAGCAGCTTGGTATGGGACAGGGGGCTCAATGAGCAGTTCTTC. Translating gives CASSLVWDRGLNEQFF.

The CDR3 DNA follows: TGTGCCAGTACCGGGACTAGCGTCACCGGGGAGCTGTTTTTT. It yields the protein CASTGTSVTGELFF. The chain carries TRBV19 and TRBJ2-2; TRBD2 matches at 10 bases. The germline CDR1 and CDR2 sequences are LNHDA and SQIVND (reference sequence). Trimming cost V 7 bases and J 4 bases; bases outside gene matches: 3. The CDR3 runs to 14 residues.

This sequence joins TRBV29-1 and TRBJ2-3; D gene uncertain. This CDR3 spans 12 amino acids. In germline, CDR1 is SQVTM, CDR2 ANQGSEA. The CDR3 loop is CTPTLGLDTQYF. CDR3 in DNA: TGCACCCCGACCCTCGGGCTGGATACGCAGTATTTT.

The J gene is TRBJ1-1, the V gene TRBV11-2; D ambiguous. Germline CDR1 SGHAT, CDR2 FQNNGV. V lost 0 bases to trimming and J lost 1 base, with 15 bases between them. The CDR3 runs to 17 residues. In DNA, the CDR3 is TGTGCCAGCAGCTTAGATAGTTTCGGGCGGCCGAACACTGAAGCTTTCTTT. Its translation is CASSLDSFGRPNTEAFF. Together with reference TRBV11-2 and TRBJ1-1, the CDR3 gives the full variable domain: EAGVAQSPRYKIIEKRQSVAFWCNPISGHATLYWYQQILGQGPKLLIQFQNNGVVDDSQLPKDRFSAERLKGVDSTLKIQPAKLEDSAVYLCASSLDSFGRPNTEAFFGQGTRLTVV.

The rearrangement joins TRBV5-6 to TRBJ2-7; perhaps TRBD1 as D (6 bases). This CDR3 has 15 amino acids. Trimming removed 2 bases from V and 2 bases from J, with 14 bases in between. Germline loops: CDR1 SGHDT, CDR2 YYEEEE. For the CDR3, the DNA is TGTGCCAGCAGCTTCGTTTTGACAGGCGCCTACGAGCAGTACTTC. Amino acids: CASSFVLTGAYEQYF.

This rearrangement joins TRBV14 to TRBJ2-1, with TRBD2 matching 10 bases. This CDR3 has 17 residues. With 2 bases clipped from V and 8 bases from J, the junction kept 12 bases outside the gene matches. CDR1 and CDR2 from the germline V gene are SGHDN and FVKESK. The CDR3 protein is CASSQKGSGRGTDEQFF. In nucleotides, the CDR3 is TGTGCCAGCAGCCAAAAGGGCAGCGGGAGGGGGACCGATGAGCAGTTCTTC.

The V and J genes are TRBV3-1 (or the pseudogene TRBV3-2) and TRBJ2-7, with D unclear. The germline CDR1 and CDR2 sequences are LGHDT and YNNKEL (reference sequence). The CDR3 is made up of 14 amino acids. The germline V and J ends were trimmed by 4 bases and 4 bases, with 14 bases remaining between them. Here the CDR3 reads CASSPRRVSYEQYF. The CDR3 region has the DNA TGTGCCAGCAGCCCCCGACGGGTCTCTTACGAGCAGTACTTC.

This rearrangement joins TRBV30 to TRBJ1-3, with D unclear. The V and J ends lost 0 bases and 0 bases respectively, with 6 bases between them. Germline lookup yields CDR1 GTSNPN and CDR2 SVGIG (reference sequence). The CDR3 contains 14 residues. The CDR3 here is CAWSVPSSGNTIYF. As DNA, the CDR3 is TGTGCCTGGAGTGTACCCAGCTCTGGAAACACCATATATTTT.

The DNA for the CDR3 is TGTGCCAGCAGCCTTCAACCTAGCTTTAAGGGTGGTAATGAGCAGTTCTTC. Its translation: CASSLQPSFKGGNEQFF. V usage is TRBV4-2 and J usage is TRBJ2-1; D might be TRBD2 (5 bases). The germline V and J ends were trimmed by 4 bases and 7 bases, with 23 bases remaining between them. Germline loops: CDR1 LGHNA, CDR2 YNFKEQ. The CDR3 is made up of 17 amino acids.

Here the CDR3 reads CASSTTLQGSRGYTF. Here the CDR3 DNA reads TGTGCCAGCAGCACAACCCTACAGGGGTCTAGAGGCTACACCTTC. J is TRBJ1-2 and V is TRBV2, with TRBD1 identical over 7 bases. The CDR3 totals 15 residues. Per the germline V gene, CDR1 is SNHLY and CDR2 is FYNNEI. The J segment lost 8 bases and the V segment lost 6 bases, leaving 15 bases of the junction unmatched. Drawing the rest from reference TRBV2 and TRBJ1-2, the complete variable domain is EPEVTQTPSHQVTQMGQEVILRCVPISNHLYFYWYRQILGQKVEFLVSFYNNEISEKSEIFDDQFSVERPDGSNFTLKIRSTKLEDSAMYFCASSTTLQGSRGYTFGSGTRLTVV.

The chain links TRBV24-1 to TRBJ1-1; D is unclear. Germline V gene lookup returns CDR1 KGHDR and CDR2 SFDVKD. V dropped 5 bases and J dropped 1 base, with 10 bases sitting between them. The CDR3 covers 14 residues. The CDR3 sequence: CATSGGETNTEAFF. In DNA, the CDR3 is TGTGCCACCAGTGGCGGTGAGACGAACACTGAAGCTTTCTTT.

V gene TRBV7-6 combines with J gene TRBJ1-1; no clear D. Germline V gene data show CDR1 as SGHVS and CDR2 as FNYEAQ. The CDR3 covers 13 residues. Between the trimmed V and J ends, which lost 1 base and 11 bases, there was a span of 14 bases. The CDR3 DNA sequence: TGTGCCAGCAGCTTAGTTCCGGATGTGGGGGCTTTCTTT. Translated: CASSLVPDVGAFF.

V is TRBV11-2 and J is TRBJ1-2; D gene uncertain. This CDR3 is 11 amino acids long. Per the germline V gene, CDR1 is SGHAT and CDR2 is FQNNGV. V was shortened by 5 bases and J by 2 bases, with 3 bases between the two germline ends. The CDR3, as DNA: TGTGCCAGCAGCCAAAACTATGGCTACACCTTC. This gives the protein CASSQNYGYTF.

This clone is medium-sized by share. The chain employs TRBV18 and TRBJ2-5; tentatively, D is TRBD1 or TRBD2 (5 bases each). This CDR3 has 14 amino acids. The V and J ends lost 3 bases and 3 bases respectively, with 11 bases between them. Per the germline V gene, CDR1 is KGHSH and CDR2 is LQKENI. The CDR3 nucleotides read TGTGCCAGCTCACCGGGACCCGGGGAAGAGACCCAGTACTTC. As protein: CASSPGPGEETQYF.